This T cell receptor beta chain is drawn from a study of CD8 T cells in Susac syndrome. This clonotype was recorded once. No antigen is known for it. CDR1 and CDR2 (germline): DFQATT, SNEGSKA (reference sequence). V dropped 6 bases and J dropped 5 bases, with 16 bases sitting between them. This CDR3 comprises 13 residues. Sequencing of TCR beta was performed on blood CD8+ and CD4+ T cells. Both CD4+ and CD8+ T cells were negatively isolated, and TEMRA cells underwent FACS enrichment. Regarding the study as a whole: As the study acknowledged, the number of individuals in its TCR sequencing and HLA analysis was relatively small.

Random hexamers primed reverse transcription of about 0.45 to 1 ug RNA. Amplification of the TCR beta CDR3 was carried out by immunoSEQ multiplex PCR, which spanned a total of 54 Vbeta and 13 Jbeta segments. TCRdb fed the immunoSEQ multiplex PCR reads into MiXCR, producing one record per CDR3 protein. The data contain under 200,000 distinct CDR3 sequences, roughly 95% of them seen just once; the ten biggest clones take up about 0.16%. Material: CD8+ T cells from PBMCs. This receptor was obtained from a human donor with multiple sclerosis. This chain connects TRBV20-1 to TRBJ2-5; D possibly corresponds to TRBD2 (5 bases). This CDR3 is CSAEPLVAETQYF. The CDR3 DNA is TGCAGTGCAGAGCCACTAGTTGCGGAGACCCAGTACTTC.